What follows are 27 T cell receptor beta chains derived from one specimen sequenced in a study of T cell clones after liver transplantation. Some clones are missing from TCRdb's copy, which holds only in-frame ones; the method was immunoSEQ multiplex PCR. Found here are some 110,000 clones, roughly nine tenths of them singletons; the top ten hold around 0.86%. The source material was CD4+ T cells from blood, sampled 12 months after liver transplant. The receptor source for this set is a human patient who received a liver transplant. Part of the T cells may come from the graft donor.

The chain is built from TRBV30 and TRBJ1-1; the D is unclear. The CDR3 loop spans 14 amino acids. Trimming shortened V by 2 bases and J by 1 base, and 11 bases separated the two germline ends. Germline loops: CDR1 GTSNPN, CDR2 SVGIG (reference sequence). CDR3 sequence (DNA): TGTGCCTGGAGTCCCCTAAGACGGAACACTGAAGCTTTCTTT. Translation: CAWSPLRRNTEAFF.

The gene calls are TRBV7-3 and TRBJ2-7, with TRBD2 matching over 9 bases. The V segment lost 5 bases and the J segment 0 bases; nucleotides outside the gene matches: 5. The CDR3 runs 15 residues. From germline, CDR1 is SGHTA and CDR2 FQGTGA. The CDR3 here is CASSREAGGSYEQYF. The CDR3 DNA sequence: TGTGCCAGCAGCCGCGAAGCGGGAGGCTCCTACGAGCAGTACTTC. Complete variable domain (other parts from reference TRBV7-3 and TRBJ2-7): GAGVSQTPSNKVTEKGKYVELRCDPISGHTALYWYRQSLGQGPEFLIYFQGTGAADDSGLPNDRFFAVRPEGSVSTLKIQRTERGDSAVYLCASSREAGGSYEQYFGPGTRLTVT.

The V gene is TRBV30, the J gene TRBJ2-1; TRBD2 matches at 11 bases. Germline V gives CDR1 GTSNPN, CDR2 SVGIG (reference sequence). V lost 2 bases, J lost 6 bases, and 3 bases stayed unmatched. The CDR3 is 14 amino acids. The CDR3 protein is CAWSILAGVNEQFF. For the CDR3, the DNA is TGTGCCTGGAGTATACTAGCGGGAGTCAATGAGCAGTTCTTC.

The V gene is TRBV6-1, the J gene TRBJ2-3, with 9 bases lining up with TRBD2. The ends lost 4 bases at V and 4 bases at J; junction bases unmatched: 9. CDR1 is MNHNS and CDR2 is SASEGT in the germline V gene. This CDR3 has 16 amino acids. In DNA, the CDR3 is TGTGCCAGCAGTGCCATTAGCGGGAGTATTGCAGATACGCAGTATTTT. It is translated as CASSAISGSIADTQYF.

The CDR3 DNA reads as TGTGCCAGCAGCCTCCTCGGCCGCTCATCCGAAGCTTTCTTT. Its protein is CASSLLGRSSEAFF. V and J are TRBV7-9 and TRBJ1-1; no firm D call. CDR3 length: 14 amino acids. In germline, CDR1 is SEHNR, CDR2 FQNEAQ (reference sequence). With 5 bases removed from V and 8 bases from J, the gap between germline ends came to 18 bases.

As to this clone: The same CDR3 is also encoded by other DNA sequences in this sample. This chain joins TRBV28 and TRBJ1-4; D is unclear. Germline V gene sequence: CDR1 MDHEN, CDR2 SYDVKM. With 2 bases removed from V and 3 bases from J, the gap between germline ends came to 1 base. CDR3 length: 12 residues. CDR3 sequence reads: CASSLPNEKLFF. CDR3 in DNA: TGTGCCAGCAGTTTACCTAATGAAAAACTGTTTTTT. Based on the CDR3 plus reference TRBV28 and TRBJ1-4, the full variable domain is DVKVTQSSRYLVKRTGEKVFLECVQDMDHENMFWYRQDPGLGLRLIYFSYDVKMKEKGDIPEGYSVSREKKERFSLILESASTNQTSMYLCASSLPNEKLFFGSGTQLSVL.

This clone has just one count. The chain joins TRBV18 to TRBJ1-1; a possible D gene is TRBD1 (6 bases). V was cut by 3 bases and J by 7 bases, with 15 bases left in between. The CDR3 spans 14 residues. Per the germline V gene, CDR1 is KGHSH and CDR2 is LQKENI. CDR3 amino acids: CASSPAGARGEAFF. CDR3 bases: TGTGCCAGCTCACCCGCAGGGGCTAGGGGTGAAGCTTTCTTT. The variable domain in full, with the rest retrieved from reference TRBV18 and TRBJ1-1, is NAGVMQNPRHLVRRRGQEARLRCSPMKGHSHVYWYRQLPEEGLKFMVYLQKENIIDESGMPKERFSAEFPKEGPSILRIQQVVRGDSAAYFCASSPAGARGEAFFGQGTRLTVV.

The chain recombines TRBV4-2 with TRBJ2-1; TRBD2 matches at 12 bases. Germline trimming cut 5 bases from V and 1 base from J; bases unmatched to any gene: 9. CDR1 and CDR2 (germline): LGHNA, YNFKEQ. This CDR3 comprises 18 residues. CDR3: CASSGGPGTSGSYNEQFF. CDR3 coding DNA: TGTGCCAGCAGCGGAGGCCCGGGGACTAGCGGGTCCTACAATGAGCAGTTCTTC.

This chain connects TRBV5-1 to TRBJ2-5, with D tentatively TRBD2 (6 bases). Trimming removed 4 bases from V and 5 bases from J, with 15 bases in between. There are 14 residues in the CDR3. Per the germline V gene, CDR1 is SGHRS and CDR2 is YFSETQ. DNA of the CDR3: TGCGCCAGCAGCGGCGGGGCCTTAGGTGAGACCCAGTACTTC. It is translated as CASSGGALGETQYF.

Concerning this clone: Other DNA sequences in this sample translate to the same CDR3. The J gene is TRBJ2-5, the V gene TRBV2; D is unresolved. Germline CDR1 reads SNHLY; CDR2 reads FYNNEI. This CDR3 is 11 amino acids long. V was shortened by 3 bases and J by 4 bases, with 3 bases between the two germline ends. Written as DNA, the CDR3 is TGTGCCAGCAGTGACCGAGAGACCCAGTACTTC. Amino acid sequence: CASSDRETQYF. Full variable domain (rest looked up from reference TRBV2 and TRBJ2-5): EPEVTQTPSHQVTQMGQEVILRCVPISNHLYFYWYRQILGQKVEFLVSFYNNEISEKSEIFDDQFSVERPDGSNFTLKIRSTKLEDSAMYFCASSDRETQYFGPGTRLLVL.

In this sample, this clone turned up once. CDR3 region: CASSLWGGFDNEQFF. The CDR3 DNA reads TGCGCCAGCAGCTTGTGGGGTGGTTTTGACAATGAGCAGTTCTTC. This chain uses TRBV5-1 with TRBJ2-1; D gene unclear. Trimming left V 1 base short and J 5 bases short, with 13 bases between. Germline V CDR1 and CDR2: SGHRS, YFSETQ. This CDR3 is 15 amino acids long.

This rearrangement joins TRBV19 to TRBJ2-5; D may match TRBD1 or TRBD2 (5 bases each). V lost 10 bases and J 2 bases, leaving 14 bases between the germline ends. The CDR3 covers 13 residues. Germline V gene data show CDR1 as LNHDA and CDR2 as SQIVND (reference sequence). CDR3 residues: CATGGRAQETQYF. DNA of the CDR3: TGTGCCACCGGAGGCAGGGCGCAAGAGACCCAGTACTTC.

The chain employs TRBV11-2 and TRBJ2-5; TRBD2 matches at 9 bases. J was trimmed by 2 bases and V by 3 bases; bases with no gene match: 7. This CDR3 is built from 16 residues. From germline, CDR1 is SGHAT and CDR2 FQNNGV. CDR3 amino acids: CASSFLGGRGQETQYF. The CDR3 DNA follows: TGTGCCAGCAGCTTTCTGGGCGGGAGGGGACAAGAGACCCAGTACTTC.

The chain couples TRBV9 to TRBJ2-3, with TRBD2 matching over 9 bases. The CDR3 covers 16 residues. The V segment lost 3 bases and the J segment 4 bases; nucleotides outside the gene matches: 9. Germline V gives CDR1 SGDLS, CDR2 YYNGEE. In DNA, the CDR3 is TGTGCCAGCAGCGAGGGACCGGGACTAGCTGCAGATACGCAGTATTTT. This translates into CASSEGPGLAADTQYF.

This rearrangement joins TRBV10-1 to TRBJ2-1; 11 nucleotides match TRBD2. V was clipped by 6 bases and J by 6 bases; unmatched bases: 7. Germline-derived CDR1 and CDR2 are WNHNN and SYGVQD (reference sequence). The CDR3 extends over 15 amino acids. CDR3 nucleotides: TGCGCCAGCAGCCCTAGCGGGAGGACTTGCAATGAGCAGTTCTTC. It encodes CASSPSGRTCNEQFF.

The V gene is TRBV29-1, the J gene TRBJ2-5; unclear D gene. The CDR3 covers 11 residues. CDR1 is SQVTM and CDR2 is ANQGSEA in the germline V gene. The V end was cut by 5 bases, the J end by 4 bases, with 8 bases between. The CDR3 sequence is CSVRAAETQYF. CDR3 nucleotides: TGCAGCGTTCGGGCCGCAGAGACCCAGTACTTC.

The chain is built from TRBV7-8 and TRBJ2-1; tentatively, D is TRBD2 (6 bases). CDR3 size: 18 residues. Trimming shortened V by 5 bases and J by 0 bases, and 20 bases separated the two germline ends. CDR1 is SGHVS and CDR2 is FQNEAQ in the germline V gene. The DNA of the CDR3 is TGTGCCAGCAGCAAAGGATTTATCGGGAGCGGCTCCTACAATGAGCAGTTCTTC. Translated, it gives CASSKGFIGSGSYNEQFF.

V gene TRBV7-6 combines with J gene TRBJ2-1, with 9 bases lining up with TRBD2. V gave up 2 bases and J gave up 7 bases; unmatched junction bases: 9. The CDR3 runs to 16 residues. The germline gives CDR1 SGHVS, CDR2 FNYEAQ. The CDR3, as DNA: TGTGCCAGCAGCTTATCGCCTAGCGGGAAGAGGAATGAGCAGTTCTTC. Its translation: CASSLSPSGKRNEQFF.

The V gene is TRBV19, the J gene TRBJ2-7; D may be TRBD2 (5 bases). This CDR3 region has 14 residues. CDR1 is LNHDA, CDR2 SQIVND, per germline (reference sequence). Trimming pared 6 bases from V and 3 bases from J, leaving 15 bases between. The DNA of the CDR3 is TGTGCCAGTAGCACCAGCGGCGGGTTCTACGAGCAGTACTTC. Residues: CASSTSGGFYEQYF. Full variable domain (rest looked up from reference TRBV19 and TRBJ2-7): DGGITQSPKYLFRKEGQNVTLSCEQNLNHDAMYWYRQDPGQGLRLIYYSQIVNDFQKGDIAEGYSVSREKKESFPLTVTSAQKNPTAFYLCASSTSGGFYEQYFGPGTRLTVT.

V usage is TRBV5-1 and J usage is TRBJ2-7; 12 bases line up with TRBD2. Losses at the gene ends were 2 bases for V and 3 bases for J; bases not matched to a gene: 3. From germline, CDR1 is SGHRS and CDR2 YFSETQ. This CDR3 has 15 amino acids. The CDR3 DNA follows: TGCGCCAGCAGCTTTGGGACTAGCGGGCTCTACGAGCAGTACTTC. Translation: CASSFGTSGLYEQYF.

The genes are TRBV30 and TRBJ2-2; 7 nucleotides match TRBD2. Germline assignment: CDR1 GTSNPN and CDR2 SVGIG (reference sequence). With V trimmed by 2 bases and J by 0 bases, 9 bases remained unmatched. The CDR3 extends over 17 amino acids. The CDR3 coding sequence is TGTGCCTGGAGTCACTGGGTTAGCGGGCCGAACACCGGGGAGCTGTTTTTT. It encodes CAWSHWVSGPNTGELFF.

The chain carries TRBV6-6 and TRBJ1-2; no firm D call. The CDR3 runs 13 residues. V was trimmed by 6 bases and J by 4 bases, leaving 12 bases between them. Per the germline V gene, CDR1 is MNHNY and CDR2 is SVGAGI (reference sequence). DNA for the CDR3: TGTGCCAGCAGACCCGGACGGAGCTATGGCTACACCTTC. This encodes CASRPGRSYGYTF.

The DNA of the CDR3 is TGTGCCTGGAGTGAGACCGGCCGGGGTGAGCAGTTCTTC. This sequence encodes CAWSETGRGEQFF. This chain connects TRBV30 to TRBJ2-1; TRBD2 is a possible D gene (5 bases). V lost 1 base and J 9 bases, leaving 13 bases between the germline ends. CDR1 is GTSNPN and CDR2 is SVGIG in the germline V gene (reference sequence). The CDR3 sequence is 13 residues long.

This chain uses TRBV6-1 with TRBJ1-2; weak D call: TRBD1 (5 bases). This CDR3 has 20 residues. V was trimmed by 0 bases and J by 0 bases, leaving 23 bases between them. In germline, CDR1 is MNHNS, CDR2 SASEGT. As DNA, the CDR3 is TGTGCCAGCAGTGAAGCGCTTCACCAAAAGAGGACAAGTACTAACTATGGCTACACCTTC. Translated, it gives CASSEALHQKRTSTNYGYTF.

The chain employs TRBV5-1 and TRBJ2-2, with TRBD2 matching 8 bases. The germline V gene encodes CDR1 SGHRS and CDR2 YFSETQ. The trim removed 2 bases at V and 5 bases at J, leaving 8 bases unmatched. The CDR3 totals 16 residues. DNA of the CDR3: TGCGCCAGCAGCTTTGGCGTAGCGGGAAATACCGGGGAGCTGTTTTTT. It encodes CASSFGVAGNTGELFF.

This clone appeared a single time. The rearrangement joins TRBV28 to TRBJ2-4, with a weak D call TRBD2 (5 bases). Trimming took 0 bases from V and 1 from J, leaving 13 bases between them. CDR1 MDHEN and CDR2 SYDVKM come from the germline V gene. The CDR3 is 17 amino acids. For the CDR3, the DNA is TGTGCCAGCAGTTTATGGCCCGGGGTCGGGGCCAAAAACATTCAGTACTTC. This translates into CASSLWPGVGAKNIQYF.

This chain's CDR3 is CASRLDSDNYGYTF. CDR3 DNA: TGTGCCAGCAGATTGGACAGCGATAACTATGGCTACACCTTC. This chain joins TRBV2 and TRBJ1-2; perhaps TRBD1 as D (6 bases). The V and J ends lost 6 bases and 1 base respectively, with 12 bases between them. In germline, CDR1 is SNHLY, CDR2 FYNNEI. CDR3 length: 14 residues.